The subject of this entry is one TCR beta chain. These data originate in a study of blood T cell repertoires in COVID-19. About the research overall: The analysed material was cDNA or gDNA that came from T cells, B-cell-depleted T cells, or PBMCs.

Germline lookup yields CDR1 LNHDA and CDR2 SQIVND (reference sequence). Losses at the gene ends were 2 bases for V and 4 bases for J; bases not matched to a gene: 8. This CDR3 contains 16 residues. Source study methods: Amplification with reference gene primers provided the estimates of nucleated cell counts. TCRdb's table, derived via immunoSEQ multiplex PCR, lists solely in-frame clones and lacks some. That table supplies the V and J calls and clone size; D and trimming were determined from the DNA. This table holds around 700,000 clones, just under 90% found once. This clonotype was obtained from a woman under 30 with acute or convalescent COVID-19. This sequence joins TRBV19 and TRBJ2-1; 7 bases fit TRBD1. Sequencing was carried out using peripheral blood. The CDR3 sequence is CASSILGQGEYNEQFF. The CDR3 nucleotides are TGTGCCAGTAGTATACTCGGCCAGGGGGAATACAATGAGCAGTTCTTC. The variable domain in full, completed from reference TRBV19 and TRBJ2-1, reads DGGITQSPKYLFRKEGQNVTLSCEQNLNHDAMYWYRQDPGQGLRLIYYSQIVNDFQKGDIAEGYSVSREKKESFPLTVTSAQKNPTAFYLCASSILGQGEYNEQFFGPGTRLTVL.